This T cell receptor (beta chain) was sequenced in a study of low-dose radiotherapy and immunotherapy resistance in tumors. Turning to the study itself: Treatment of Cohort 2 consisted of 1 Gy per fraction every two weeks, amounting to 13 Gy over 26 weeks. Intravenous cyclophosphamide at 200 mg/m2 preceded radiation and immunotherapy by one day, every two weeks.

First-strand cDNA used TRAV- and TRBV-specific primers, covering alpha and beta chains. With a V-primer adapter and a constant-region primer, TCRs were amplified for around 20 PCR cycles. TCRdb fed the reads into MiXCR, producing one record per CDR3 protein. The sample yields approximately 100,000 distinct CDR3 sequences, roughly 20% seen once. Trimming stripped 9 bases from V and 0 bases from J, with 7 bases between. The V gene's germline CDR1 is KGHDR and CDR2 SFDVKD. This CDR3 has 13 residues. This clonotype has at least ten counts. The sample's time point: after trial treatment. This sample's treatment: LDRT plus nivolumab, ipilimumab, low-dose cyclophosphamide and aspirin (RACIN trial). The treatment that donors received included nivolumab, ipilimumab, aspirin, low-dose cyclophosphamide and low-dose radiotherapy.

The sequences come from PBMCs, collected after low-dose radiotherapy plus immunotherapy. This clonotype originated in a male donor with prostate cancer. The chain employs TRBV24-1 and TRBJ2-2, with D maybe TRBD2 (6 bases). CDR3 residues: CATAGTNTGELFF. CDR3 coding DNA: TGTGCCACCGCGGGAACGAACACCGGGGAGCTGTTTTTT.